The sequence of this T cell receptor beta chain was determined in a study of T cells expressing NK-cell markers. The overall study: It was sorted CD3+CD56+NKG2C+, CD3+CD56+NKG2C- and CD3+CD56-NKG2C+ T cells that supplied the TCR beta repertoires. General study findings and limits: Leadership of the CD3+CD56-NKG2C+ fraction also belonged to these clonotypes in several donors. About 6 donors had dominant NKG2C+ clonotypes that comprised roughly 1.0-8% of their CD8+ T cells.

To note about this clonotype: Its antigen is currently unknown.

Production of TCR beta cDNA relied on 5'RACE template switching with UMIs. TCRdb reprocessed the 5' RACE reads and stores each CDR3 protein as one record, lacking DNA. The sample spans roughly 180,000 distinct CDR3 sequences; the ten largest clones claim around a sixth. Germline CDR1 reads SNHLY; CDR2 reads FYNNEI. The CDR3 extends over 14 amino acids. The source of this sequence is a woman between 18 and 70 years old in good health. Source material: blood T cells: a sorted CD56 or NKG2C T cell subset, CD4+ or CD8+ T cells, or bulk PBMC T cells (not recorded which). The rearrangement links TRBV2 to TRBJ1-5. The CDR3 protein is CASSEVSSDQPQHF. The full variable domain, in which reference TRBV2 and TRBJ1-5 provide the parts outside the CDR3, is EPEVTQTPSHQVTQMGQEVILRCVPISNHLYFYWYRQILGQKVEFLVSFYNNEISEKSEIFDDQFSVERPDGSNFTLKIRSTKLEDSAMYFCASSEVSSDQPQHFGDGTRLSIL.